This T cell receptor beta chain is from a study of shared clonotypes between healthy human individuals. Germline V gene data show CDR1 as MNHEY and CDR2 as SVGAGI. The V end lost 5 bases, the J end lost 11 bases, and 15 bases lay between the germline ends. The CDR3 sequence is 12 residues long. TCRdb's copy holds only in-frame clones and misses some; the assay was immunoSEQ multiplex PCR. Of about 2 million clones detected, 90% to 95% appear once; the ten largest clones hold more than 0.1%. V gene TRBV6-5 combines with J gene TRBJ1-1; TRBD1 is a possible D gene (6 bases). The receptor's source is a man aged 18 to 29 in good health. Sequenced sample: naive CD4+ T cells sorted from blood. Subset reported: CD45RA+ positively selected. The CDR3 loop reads CASSRQVGEAFF. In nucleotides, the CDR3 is TGTGCCAGCAGTCGACAGGTCGGGGAGGCTTTCTTT.